One TCR beta chain is described in this entry. The data stem from a study of glioma-infiltrating T cells after dendritic cell vaccination. Time point denoted: after dendritic cell vaccination, including at tumor progression/relapse. CDR1 is SQVTM, CDR2 ANQGSEA, per germline. The CDR3 sequence is 12 residues long. With 4 bases removed from V and 7 bases from J, the gap between germline ends came to 11 bases. Up to 2 ug genomic DNA was used for TCRB CDR3 amplification. Primers: 60 V beta forward and 13 J beta reverse. TCRdb keeps only in-frame clones here, not all; method: immunoSEQ multiplex PCR. In the table there are about 58,000 clones, around 85% of which are singletons.

The receptor comes from a human donor with glioblastoma. The rearrangement joins TRBV29-1 to TRBJ2-1, with D possibly matching TRBD1 (5 bases). The input for sequencing was blood, taken after dendritic cell vaccination. DNA for the CDR3: TGCAGCGTTGTGGGGCAGAGTAATGAGCAGTTCTTC. Its translation: CSVVGQSNEQFF.